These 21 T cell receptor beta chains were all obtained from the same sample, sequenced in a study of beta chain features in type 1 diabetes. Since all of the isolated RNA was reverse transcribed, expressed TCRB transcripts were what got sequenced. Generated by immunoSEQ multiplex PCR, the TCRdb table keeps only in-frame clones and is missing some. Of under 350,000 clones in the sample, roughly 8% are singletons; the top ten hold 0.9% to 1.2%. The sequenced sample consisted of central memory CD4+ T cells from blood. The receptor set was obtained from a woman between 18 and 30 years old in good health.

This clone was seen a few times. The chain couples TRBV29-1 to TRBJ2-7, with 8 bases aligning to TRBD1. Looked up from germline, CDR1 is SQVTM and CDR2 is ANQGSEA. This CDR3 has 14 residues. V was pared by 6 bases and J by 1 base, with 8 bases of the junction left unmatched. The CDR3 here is CSVRTGGRSYEQYF. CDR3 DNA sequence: TGCAGCGTAAGAACAGGGGGAAGGTCCTACGAGCAGTACTTC.

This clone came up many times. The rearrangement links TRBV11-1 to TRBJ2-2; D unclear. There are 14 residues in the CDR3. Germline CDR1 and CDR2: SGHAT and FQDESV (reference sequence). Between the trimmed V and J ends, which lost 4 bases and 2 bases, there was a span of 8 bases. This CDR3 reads CASSSSANTGELFF. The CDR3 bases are TGTGCCAGCAGCTCCTCAGCAAACACCGGGGAGCTGTTTTTT. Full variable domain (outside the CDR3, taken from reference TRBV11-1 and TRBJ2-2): EAEVAQSPRYKITEKSQAVAFWCDPISGHATLYWYRQILGQGPELLVQFQDESVVDDSQLPKDRFSAERLKGVDSTLKIQPAELGDSAMYLCASSSSANTGELFFGEGSRLTVL.

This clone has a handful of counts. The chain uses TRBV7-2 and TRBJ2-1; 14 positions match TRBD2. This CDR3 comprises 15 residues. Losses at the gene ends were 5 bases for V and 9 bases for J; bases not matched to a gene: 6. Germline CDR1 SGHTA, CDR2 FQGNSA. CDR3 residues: CASSRLAGGPGEQFF. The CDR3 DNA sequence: TGTGCCAGCAGCCGACTAGCGGGGGGGCCGGGTGAGCAGTTCTTC.

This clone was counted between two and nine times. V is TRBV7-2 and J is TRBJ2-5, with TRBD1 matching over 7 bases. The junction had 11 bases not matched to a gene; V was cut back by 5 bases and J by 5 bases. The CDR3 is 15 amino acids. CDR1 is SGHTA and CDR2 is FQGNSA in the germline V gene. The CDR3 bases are TGTGCCAGCAGCAAGAAGATACAGGGGACGGAGACCCAGTACTTC. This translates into CASSKKIQGTETQYF.

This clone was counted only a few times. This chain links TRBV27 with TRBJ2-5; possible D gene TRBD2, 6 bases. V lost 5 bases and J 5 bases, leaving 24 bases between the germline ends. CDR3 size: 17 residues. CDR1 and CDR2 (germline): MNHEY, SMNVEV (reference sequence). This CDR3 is CASSATVRRGGWETQYF. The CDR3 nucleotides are TGTGCCAGCAGTGCTACTGTTAGGCGGGGCGGGTGGGAGACCCAGTACTTC.

The CDR3 is CASSLVAPGLGFNEQFF. DNA for the CDR3: TGCGCCAGCAGCTTGGTTGCTCCGGGACTAGGGTTCAATGAGCAGTTCTTC. V and J are TRBV5-1 and TRBJ2-1, with TRBD2 identical over 8 bases. The CDR3 is 17 amino acids. The germline gives CDR1 SGHRS, CDR2 YFSETQ. With V trimmed by 0 bases and J by 6 bases, 11 bases remained unmatched. The complete variable domain, with remaining parts taken from reference TRBV5-1 and TRBJ2-1, reads KAGVTQTPRYLIKTRGQQVTLSCSPISGHRSVSWYQQTPGQGLQFLFEYFSETQRNKGNFPGRFSGRQFSNSRSEMNVSTLELGDSALYLCASSLVAPGLGFNEQFFGPGTRLTVL.

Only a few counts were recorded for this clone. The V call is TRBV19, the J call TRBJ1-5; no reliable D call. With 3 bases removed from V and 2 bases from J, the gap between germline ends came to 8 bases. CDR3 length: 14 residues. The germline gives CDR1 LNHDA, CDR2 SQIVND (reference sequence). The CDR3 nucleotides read TGTGCCAGTAGTATCAAGGTGGGCAATCAGCCCCAGCATTTT. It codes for CASSIKVGNQPQHF.

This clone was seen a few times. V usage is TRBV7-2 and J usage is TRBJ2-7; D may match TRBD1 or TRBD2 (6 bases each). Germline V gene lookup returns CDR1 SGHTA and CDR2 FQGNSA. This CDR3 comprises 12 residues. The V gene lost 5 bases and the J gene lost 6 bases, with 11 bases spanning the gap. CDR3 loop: CASSGGTSEQYF. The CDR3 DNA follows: TGTGCCAGCAGCGGCGGGACATCCGAGCAGTACTTC.

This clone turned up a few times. Written as DNA, the CDR3 is TGTGCCATCCACCAAGGGGGACAGGGGGGCAATCAGCCCCAGCATTTT. This encodes CAIHQGGQGGNQPQHF. The chain couples TRBV6-6 to TRBJ1-5; 11 nucleotides align to TRBD1. CDR3 size: 16 residues. The V gene's germline CDR1 is MNHNY and CDR2 SVGAGI (reference sequence). After removal of 10 bases from V and 2 bases from J, the junction contained 10 bases not matched to a gene.

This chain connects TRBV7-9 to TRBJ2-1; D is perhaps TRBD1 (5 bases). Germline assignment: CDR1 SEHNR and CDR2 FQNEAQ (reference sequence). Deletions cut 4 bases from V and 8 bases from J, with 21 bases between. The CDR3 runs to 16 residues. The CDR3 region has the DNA TGTGCCAGCAGCTCCCCCAGCCAGGGCGCGAATTATGAGCAGTTCTTC. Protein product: CASSSPSQGANYEQFF.

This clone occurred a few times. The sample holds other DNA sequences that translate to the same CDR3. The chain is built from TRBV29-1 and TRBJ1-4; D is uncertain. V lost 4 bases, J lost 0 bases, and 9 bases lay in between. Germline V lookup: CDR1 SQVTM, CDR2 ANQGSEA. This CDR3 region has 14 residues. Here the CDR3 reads CSVAGPTTNEKLFF. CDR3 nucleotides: TGCAGCGTTGCCGGACCCACAACTAATGAAAAACTGTTTTTT.

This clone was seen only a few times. The CDR3 region has the DNA TGTGCCAGCAGCACCGGGACTAGCTTTAGCGAGCAGTTCTTC. Residues: CASSTGTSFSEQFF. The rearrangement uses TRBV6-5 and TRBJ2-1; 9 nucleotides agree with TRBD2. The germline V gene encodes CDR1 MNHEY and CDR2 SVGAGI. After removal of 6 bases from V and 10 bases from J, the junction contained 10 bases not matched to a gene. The CDR3 has 14 residues.

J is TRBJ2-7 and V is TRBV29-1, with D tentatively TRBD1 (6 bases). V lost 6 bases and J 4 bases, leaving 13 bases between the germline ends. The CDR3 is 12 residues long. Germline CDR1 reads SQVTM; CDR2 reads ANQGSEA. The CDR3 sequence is CSVTGSAYEQYF. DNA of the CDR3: TGCAGCGTAACAGGGTCTGCGTACGAGCAGTACTTC.

The CDR3 DNA reads TGTGCCAGCAACCCGACAGGCTGGGGGGGTCAGCCCCAGCATTTT. Protein product: CASNPTGWGGQPQHF. This rearrangement joins TRBV27 to TRBJ1-5; D may be TRBD1 (6 bases). The length of the CDR3 is 15 residues. The V end was cut by 7 bases, the J end by 6 bases, with 19 bases between. CDR1 is MNHEY and CDR2 is SMNVEV in the germline V gene (reference sequence).

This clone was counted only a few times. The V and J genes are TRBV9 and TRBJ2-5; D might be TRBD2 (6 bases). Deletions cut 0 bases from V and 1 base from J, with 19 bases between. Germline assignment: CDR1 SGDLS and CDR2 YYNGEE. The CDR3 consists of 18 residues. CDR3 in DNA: TGTGCCAGCAGCGTAGGATCGCTAGCGCGAGGGCGCCAAGAGACCCAGTACTTC. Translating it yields CASSVGSLARGRQETQYF.

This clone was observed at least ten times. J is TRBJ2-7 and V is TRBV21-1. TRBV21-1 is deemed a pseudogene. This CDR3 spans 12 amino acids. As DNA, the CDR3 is TGTGCCAGCAGCCCCCGGCCTTACGAGCAGTACTTC. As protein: CASSPRPYEQYF.

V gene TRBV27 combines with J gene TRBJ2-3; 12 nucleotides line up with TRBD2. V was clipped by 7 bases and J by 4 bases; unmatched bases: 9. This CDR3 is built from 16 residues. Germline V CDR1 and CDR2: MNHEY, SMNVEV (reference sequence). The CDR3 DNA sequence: TGTGCCAGCAAAGTTCTAGCGGGGGGGAGCGCAGATACGCAGTATTTT. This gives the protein CASKVLAGGSADTQYF.

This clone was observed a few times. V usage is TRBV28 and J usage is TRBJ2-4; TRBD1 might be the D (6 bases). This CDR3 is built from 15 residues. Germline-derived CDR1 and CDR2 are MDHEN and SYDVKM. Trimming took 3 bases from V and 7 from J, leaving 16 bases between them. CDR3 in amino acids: CASSFVGTRGNIQYF. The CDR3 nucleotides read TGTGCCAGCAGTTTTGTAGGGACGAGGGGGAACATTCAGTACTTC.

The CDR3 is CAWSVSQGGNQPQHF. The CDR3 region has the DNA TGTGCCTGGAGTGTGTCCCAGGGGGGGAATCAGCCCCAGCATTTT. This chain links TRBV30 with TRBJ1-5, with TRBD1 identical over 7 bases. The J segment lost 4 bases and the V segment lost 0 bases, leaving 6 bases of the junction unmatched. Germline V gene data show CDR1 as GTSNPN and CDR2 as SVGIG (reference sequence). This CDR3 region has 15 residues.

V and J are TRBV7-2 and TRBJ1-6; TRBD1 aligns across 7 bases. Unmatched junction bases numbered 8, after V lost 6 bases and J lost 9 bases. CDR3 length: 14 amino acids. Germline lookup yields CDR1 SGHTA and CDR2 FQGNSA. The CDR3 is CASSRDRDGSPLHF. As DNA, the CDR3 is TGTGCCAGCAGTCGCGACAGGGACGGTTCACCCCTCCACTTT. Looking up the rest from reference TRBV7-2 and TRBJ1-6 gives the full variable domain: GAGVSQSPSNKVTEKGKDVELRCDPISGHTALYWYRQSLGQGLEFLIYFQGNSAPDKSGLPSDRFSAERTGGSVSTLTIQRTQQEDSAVYLCASSRDRDGSPLHFGNGTRLTVT.

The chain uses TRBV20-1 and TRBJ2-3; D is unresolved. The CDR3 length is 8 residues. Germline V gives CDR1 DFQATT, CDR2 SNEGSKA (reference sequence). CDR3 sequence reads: CRPDTQYF. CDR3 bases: TGCAGGCCAGATACGCAGTATTTT.